A single sample gave rise to the 26 T cell receptor beta chains below, sequenced in a study of T cell changes during pregnancy in multiple sclerosis. This table comes from immunoSEQ multiplex PCR, and its TCRdb copy is limited to in-frame clones, with some not included. The repertoire includes tens of thousands of clones, approximately 92% of them detected once, and around 0.4% sits in the top ten. Sequenced here: CD4+ T cells from peripheral blood mononuclear cells, sampled before pregnancy. The receptor source for this set is a female donor with multiple sclerosis, enrolled in a pregnancy study.

The chain couples TRBV19 to TRBJ2-7, with D uncertain. CDR1 is LNHDA, CDR2 SQIVND, per germline (reference sequence). Trimming took 2 bases from V and 2 from J, leaving 7 bases between them. The CDR3 is made up of 13 amino acids. The CDR3 nucleotides read TGTGCCAGTAGTATAACGGAGACCTACGAGCAGTACTTC. Amino acids: CASSITETYEQYF.

The V call is TRBV25-1, the J call TRBJ2-6, with D hard to call. Trimming removed 0 bases from V and 0 bases from J, with 6 bases in between. The CDR3 has 16 residues. Germline lookup yields CDR1 MGHDK and CDR2 SYGVNS. For the CDR3, the DNA is TGTGCCAGCAGTGAATACGACTTCTCTGGGGCCAACGTCCTGACTTTC. Translated: CASSEYDFSGANVLTF.

V and J are TRBV5-1 and TRBJ2-1; 7 positions agree with TRBD2. Trimming removed 0 bases from V and 5 bases from J; junction bases left unmatched: 11. Germline CDR1 reads SGHRS; CDR2 reads YFSETQ. The CDR3 runs 17 residues. DNA of the CDR3: TGCGCCAGCAGCTTGGGCGTCGGGGTCGGGAGGAACAATGAGCAGTTCTTC. This encodes CASSLGVGVGRNNEQFF.

This chain connects TRBV5-1 to TRBJ1-2; 11 bases line up with TRBD1. Trimming at V came to 4 bases and at J to 6 bases, leaving 11 bases not matched to a gene. Germline V lookup: CDR1 SGHRS, CDR2 YFSETQ. The CDR3 is made up of 16 amino acids. CDR3 bases: TGCGCCAGCAGCATATCCCCGGACAGGGGGCCTGATGGCTACACCTTC. The encoded protein is CASSISPDRGPDGYTF.

This chain connects TRBV29-1 to TRBJ1-1; D gene ambiguous. The CDR3 runs 13 residues. Germline CDR1 reads SQVTM; CDR2 reads ANQGSEA. Trimming took off 4 bases at V and 4 bases at J, with 13 bases between the two ends. The CDR3 nucleotides are TGCAGCGTTGCGCGGGGAACGGGCACTGAAGCTTTCTTT. Encoded protein: CSVARGTGTEAFF.

J is TRBJ2-7 and V is TRBV7-6; weak D call: TRBD1 (6 bases). From germline, CDR1 is SGHVS and CDR2 FNYEAQ. V gave up 1 base and J gave up 3 bases, with 16 bases separating them. The CDR3 runs 16 residues. The CDR3 protein is CASSLGQVPGIYEQYF. The CDR3 region has the DNA TGTGCCAGCAGCTTAGGACAGGTACCAGGCATCTACGAGCAGTACTTC.

Written as DNA, the CDR3 is TGTGCCAGCAGCCCCACAGGGGGCGCGTCCTACGAGCAGTACTTC. This translates into CASSPTGGASYEQYF. The chain combines TRBV6-1 with TRBJ2-7; 9 bases fit TRBD1. This CDR3 region has 15 residues. After removal of 6 bases from V and 1 base from J, the junction contained 7 bases not matched to a gene. Looked up from germline, CDR1 is MNHNS and CDR2 is SASEGT.

CDR3 DNA sequence: TGTGCCAGCAGTTCAGCAGGGGGCGTATACGAGCAGTACTTC. Translating gives CASSSAGGVYEQYF. This rearrangement joins TRBV27 to TRBJ2-7; 8 bases match TRBD1. From germline, CDR1 is MNHEY and CDR2 SMNVEV (reference sequence). The CDR3 has 14 amino acids. J gave up 4 bases and V 4 bases, and 6 bases lay outside the gene matches.

V is TRBV27 and J is TRBJ2-7; the match to TRBD1 covers 12 bases. Germline assignment: CDR1 MNHEY and CDR2 SMNVEV (reference sequence). The J segment lost 4 bases and the V segment lost 2 bases, leaving 3 bases of the junction unmatched. The CDR3 contains 15 residues. For the CDR3, the DNA is TGTGCCAGCAGTTTACTGGGACAGGGGGCTTACGAGCAGTACTTC. Its protein is CASSLLGQGAYEQYF.

The chain couples TRBV11-3 to TRBJ1-1; no clear D gene. The germline CDR1 and CDR2 sequences are SGHNT and YENEEA. The germline V and J ends were trimmed by 0 bases and 10 bases, with 9 bases remaining between them. The CDR3 extends over 12 amino acids. CDR3 sequence: CASSLDGGLAFF. Written as DNA, the CDR3 is TGTGCCAGCAGCTTAGACGGAGGGTTAGCTTTCTTT.

V and J are TRBV2 and TRBJ2-7, with TRBD1 matching over 8 bases. The CDR3 loop spans 15 amino acids. Trimming removed 6 bases from V and 2 bases from J; junction bases left unmatched: 9. Germline CDR1 is SNHLY and CDR2 is FYNNEI. The CDR3 DNA sequence: TGTGCCAGCAGCGCAGACAGGGGAGGCACCTACGAGCAGTACTTC. It encodes CASSADRGGTYEQYF.

The rearrangement uses TRBV7-6 and TRBJ2-1, with a tentative D call TRBD1 (5 bases). The CDR3 has 16 amino acids. The ends were cut back, 5 bases at V and 0 bases at J, with 14 bases in the middle. Germline V lookup: CDR1 SGHVS, CDR2 FNYEAQ. CDR3 nucleotides: TGTGCCAGCAGCAGAGTAACAGGAAGCTCCTACAATGAGCAGTTCTTC. This translates into CASSRVTGSSYNEQFF.

The chain links TRBV7-2 to TRBJ2-1, with 8 positions matching TRBD2. The germline CDR1 and CDR2 sequences are SGHTA and FQGNSA. Unmatched junction bases numbered 9, after V lost 5 bases and J lost 0 bases. This CDR3 is built from 17 residues. As DNA, the CDR3 is TGTGCCAGCAGCCCGCACCTAGCGGGTGGCTCCTACAATGAGCAGTTCTTC. Protein: CASSPHLAGGSYNEQFF. Drawing the rest from reference TRBV7-2 and TRBJ2-1, the complete variable domain is GAGVSQSPSNKVTEKGKDVELRCDPISGHTALYWYRQSLGQGLEFLIYFQGNSAPDKSGLPSDRFSAERTGGSVSTLTIQRTQQEDSAVYLCASSPHLAGGSYNEQFFGPGTRLTVL.

This chain uses TRBV5-1 with TRBJ2-3; D remains ambiguous. CDR3 size: 14 residues. Trimming removed 0 bases from V and 2 bases from J, with 7 bases in between. The germline gives CDR1 SGHRS, CDR2 YFSETQ. The CDR3 loop is CASSLDRPTDTQYF. Written as DNA, the CDR3 is TGCGCCAGCAGCTTGGATCGTCCCACAGATACGCAGTATTTT.

The V call is TRBV6-1, the J call TRBJ2-7, with TRBD1 matching 8 bases. J was trimmed by 2 bases and V by 6 bases; bases with no gene match: 9. The germline V gene encodes CDR1 MNHNS and CDR2 SASEGT. The CDR3 runs to 15 residues. The CDR3 nucleotides read TGTGCCAGCAGCCCAGCCGGGACAGGAGCCTACGAGCAGTACTTC. Translating it yields CASSPAGTGAYEQYF.

The genes are TRBV5-1 and TRBJ1-2; 7 bases are shared with TRBD1. Trimming at V came to 2 bases and at J to 2 bases, leaving 9 bases not matched to a gene. Germline-derived CDR1 and CDR2 are SGHRS and YFSETQ. CDR3 length: 16 amino acids. The CDR3 loop is CASSFESGGFNYGYTF. The DNA of the CDR3 is TGCGCCAGCAGCTTTGAGTCAGGGGGGTTCAACTATGGCTACACCTTC.

The chain employs TRBV27 and TRBJ1-1; TRBD1 might be the D (5 bases). The germline V gene encodes CDR1 MNHEY and CDR2 SMNVEV (reference sequence). The V end lost 5 bases, the J end lost 4 bases, and 14 bases lay between the germline ends. CDR3 length: 14 amino acids. This CDR3 reads CASSPDIRTTEAFF. The DNA of the CDR3 is TGTGCCAGCAGTCCGGACATTAGGACCACTGAAGCTTTCTTT.

The V gene is TRBV7-8, the J gene TRBJ2-7; TRBD2 matches 7 bases. V was clipped by 5 bases and J by 4 bases; unmatched bases: 2. The CDR3 is made up of 12 amino acids. Per germline, CDR1 SGHVS and CDR2 FQNEAQ. CDR3 protein: CASSRAGYEQYF. The CDR3, as DNA: TGTGCCAGCAGCCGAGCGGGGTACGAGCAGTACTTC.

A few counts support this clone. The chain employs TRBV29-1 and TRBJ1-1; no definite D call. Trimming removed 2 bases from V and 3 bases from J, with 10 bases in between. The CDR3 is 13 residues long. CDR1 is SQVTM, CDR2 ANQGSEA, per germline. CDR3: CSVERFSDTEAFF. The CDR3 region has the DNA TGCAGCGTTGAACGGTTCTCTGACACTGAAGCTTTCTTT.

The chain combines TRBV6-1 with TRBJ1-5; D is possibly TRBD1 (6 bases). V lost 4 bases, J lost 7 bases, and 14 bases lay in between. CDR1 and CDR2 from the germline V gene are MNHNS and SASEGT. The CDR3 totals 14 residues. CDR3 coding DNA: TGTGCCAGCAGTGGGGATTACAGGGTGCAGCCCCAGCATTTT. The encoded protein is CASSGDYRVQPQHF.

This clone was detected once. The chain couples TRBV7-2 to TRBJ2-7, with a possible D match to TRBD2 (5 bases). Germline loops: CDR1 SGHTA, CDR2 FQGNSA. The CDR3 contains 13 residues. V dropped 2 bases and J dropped 2 bases, with 7 bases sitting between them. For the CDR3, the DNA is TGTGCCAGCAGCTTACCGACTACCTACGAGCAGTACTTC. Amino acids: CASSLPTTYEQYF.

CDR3 in amino acids: CASSDSGSSYNEQFF. CDR3 DNA: TGTGCCAGCAGCGATAGCGGGAGCTCCTACAATGAGCAGTTCTTC. V usage is TRBV9 and J usage is TRBJ2-1, with 9 bases fitting TRBD2. Germline V gene data show CDR1 as SGDLS and CDR2 as YYNGEE. This CDR3 comprises 15 residues. V was clipped by 3 bases and J by 0 bases; unmatched bases: 1. Variable domain in full (rest from reference TRBV9 and TRBJ2-1): DSGVTQTPKHLITATGQRVTLRCSPRSGDLSVYWYQQSLDQGLQFLIQYYNGEERAKGNILERFSAQQFPDLHSELNLSSLELGDSALYFCASSDSGSSYNEQFFGPGTRLTVL.

The chain has TRBV4-2 and TRBJ2-1, with 7 positions matching TRBD2. This CDR3 is built from 15 residues. Trimming at V came to 0 bases and at J to 7 bases, leaving 6 bases not matched to a gene. Germline lookup yields CDR1 LGHNA and CDR2 YNFKEQ. The CDR3 DNA reads as TGTGCCAGCAGCCAAGAGCCGGGACTAAAGAATGAGCAGTTCTTC. Protein sequence: CASSQEPGLKNEQFF.

This chain links TRBV7-9 with TRBJ1-5; 9 bases agree with TRBD1. The CDR3 length is 19 residues. The junction had 16 bases not matched to a gene; V was cut back by 4 bases and J by 3 bases. Germline CDR1 reads SEHNR; CDR2 reads FQNEAQ (reference sequence). CDR3 protein: CASSSPRGSGQGANQPQHF. CDR3 coding DNA: TGTGCCAGCAGCTCTCCCCGGGGATCGGGACAGGGTGCCAATCAGCCCCAGCATTTT.

The rearrangement joins TRBV7-2 to TRBJ1-1; 9 nucleotides agree with TRBD1. In germline, CDR1 is SGHTA, CDR2 FQGNSA. This CDR3 contains 17 residues. Trimming removed 4 bases from V and 6 bases from J; junction bases left unmatched: 15. CDR3 sequence reads: CASSSPPGQGRSAEAFF. The CDR3 nucleotides read TGTGCCAGCAGCTCCCCCCCGGGACAGGGTCGTTCCGCTGAAGCTTTCTTT.

The rearrangement joins TRBV6-1 to TRBJ2-7; 10 bases are shared with TRBD1. CDR1 and CDR2 (germline): MNHNS, SASEGT. The CDR3 totals 13 residues. With 9 bases clipped from V and 3 bases from J, the junction kept 5 bases outside the gene matches. The CDR3 DNA reads TGTGCCAGGATCCGGGACAGGGGCTACGAGCAGTACTTC. It is translated as CARIRDRGYEQYF.